This T cell receptor (beta chain) was observed in a study of T cell changes during pregnancy in multiple sclerosis. The protocol was immunoSEQ multiplex PCR, while the TCRdb copy is restricted to in-frame clones and leaves out a portion. The sample yields tens of thousands of clones, 91% seen once. The CDR3 runs to 15 residues. Trimming shortened V by 2 bases and J by 1 base, and 14 bases separated the two germline ends. Germline values: CDR1 GTSNPN, CDR2 SVGIG (reference sequence). Material: peripheral blood, obtained in the second trimester of pregnancy. The sequence was obtained from a female donor with multiple sclerosis, enrolled in a pregnancy study. V and J are TRBV30 and TRBJ1-1, with D tentatively TRBD1 (5 bases). The CDR3 here is CAWSFGRTSNTEAFF. In nucleotides, the CDR3 is TGTGCCTGGAGTTTTGGGCGGACATCGAACACTGAAGCTTTCTTT.